These 29 T cell receptor beta chains originate from one sample sequenced in a study of identical twins listed by TCRdb under 2016. The library was built by means of 5' RACE. These reads were obtained on an Illumina HiSeq 2000. TCRdb trimmed public reads at Q25 via fastp, called clones via MiXCR and kept in-frame beta chains. One record per CDR3 amino acid sequence lists the most common genes and DNA. For this sample the table gives 240,000 or so distinct CDR3 sequences, of which approximately 7% were detected only once. 3.5% to 4% of the sample is held by the ten biggest clonotypes. The data also belong to a second study, concerning yellow fever vaccine responses in identical twins.

Sample: memory (CD45RO+) T cells sorted from blood. Read against the paper, the sample's cell subset or site label means: CD45RO+ enriched T cells. The receptor source for this set is a woman under 30 in good health.

The rearrangement uses TRBV11-2 and TRBJ2-1; 8 bases align to TRBD1. This CDR3 has 14 amino acids. The ends lost 5 bases at V and 6 bases at J; junction bases unmatched: 6. Germline CDR1 reads SGHAT; CDR2 reads FQNNGV. CDR3 region: CASSPDRVLNEQFF. CDR3 sequence (DNA): TGTGCCAGCAGCCCGGACAGGGTGCTCAATGAGCAGTTCTTC.

The chain links TRBV18 to TRBJ1-3; 7 bases are a match to TRBD1. J was trimmed by 3 bases and V by 2 bases; bases with no gene match: 7. The CDR3 sequence is 16 residues long. Germline loops: CDR1 KGHSH, CDR2 LQKENI. The CDR3 reads CASSPGQDPNGNTIYF. The DNA of the CDR3 is TGTGCCAGCTCACCAGGACAGGACCCGAATGGAAACACCATATATTTT.

This clonotype was recorded at least ten times. The chain is built from TRBV3-1 and TRBJ2-3; D call uncertain. Deletions cut 0 bases from V and 0 bases from J, with 7 bases between. Germline CDR1 and CDR2: LGHDT and YNNKEL (reference sequence). The CDR3 covers 15 residues. The CDR3 protein is CASSQEGRSTDTQYF. The CDR3, as DNA: TGTGCCAGCAGCCAAGAAGGGCGGAGCACAGATACGCAGTATTTT.

This clonotype occurred many times. J is TRBJ1-4 and V is TRBV27; no definite D call. Germline V gene sequence: CDR1 MNHEY, CDR2 SMNVEV (reference sequence). V was shortened by 5 bases and J by 7 bases, with 5 bases between the two germline ends. CDR3 length equals 11 residues. This chain's CDR3 is CASSGGEKLFF. In DNA form, the CDR3 reads TGTGCCAGCAGTGGAGGTGAAAAACTGTTTTTT. The full variable domain, its missing parts supplied by reference TRBV27 and TRBJ1-4, is EAQVTQNPRYLITVTGKKLTVTCSQNMNHEYMSWYRQDPGLGLRQIYYSMNVEVTDKGDVPEGYKVSRKEKRNFPLILESPSPNQTSLYFCASSGGEKLFFGSGTQLSVL.

This clonotype was seen only a few times. The chain employs TRBV10-3 and TRBJ2-1; TRBD1 matches at 9 bases. Trimming took 5 bases from V and 8 from J; bases not matched to a gene: 7. This CDR3 is 14 amino acids long. CDR1 ENHRY and CDR2 SYGVKD come from the germline V gene. The CDR3 sequence is CAISTGTGPDEQFF. The DNA of the CDR3 is TGTGCCATCAGTACCGGGACAGGGCCTGATGAGCAGTTCTTC.

This clonotype was seen at least ten times. The chain links TRBV29-1 to TRBJ2-1, with 10 nucleotides matching TRBD2. Germline V gene data show CDR1 as SQVTM and CDR2 as ANQGSEA. V dropped 0 bases and J dropped 8; count of bases not matched to a gene: 10. This CDR3 has 16 residues. The CDR3 DNA reads TGCAGCGTTGAAGACCCCTTTCTAGCGGGAGTTTATGAGCAGTTCTTC. Residues: CSVEDPFLAGVYEQFF.

There are many counts of this clonotype. This chain connects TRBV12-3 or TRBV12-4 to TRBJ2-1, with TRBD1 as a possible D gene (5 bases). V lost 6 bases and J 10 bases, leaving 16 bases between the germline ends. CDR3 size: 13 residues. The CDR3 nucleotides read TGTGCCAGCAGCCAAGGGGCGCCGTCCGAGCAGTTCTTC. Its protein product is CASSQGAPSEQFF.

This clonotype was seen a handful of times. The chain joins TRBV20-1 to TRBJ2-3; D possibly matches TRBD1 or TRBD2 (5 bases each). Germline V gene data show CDR1 as DFQATT and CDR2 as SNEGSKA (reference sequence). There are 14 residues in the CDR3. Trimming left V 7 bases short and J 4 bases short, with 18 bases between. Written as DNA, the CDR3 is TGCAGTGGGGGGTTGGCTAGCTGGGCAGATACGCAGTATTTT. Its protein product is CSGGLASWADTQYF.

This clonotype was seen a handful of times. The rearrangement links TRBV3-1 to TRBJ1-2; D not certain. Germline V gives CDR1 LGHDT, CDR2 YNNKEL (reference sequence). CDR3 length: 15 residues. V dropped 4 bases and J dropped 4 bases, with 16 bases sitting between them. The CDR3 sequence is CASSRPGGGIYGYTF. The CDR3, as DNA: TGTGCCAGCAGCCGCCCGGGTGGCGGAATCTATGGCTACACCTTC.

This clonotype came up many times. The chain uses TRBV20-1 and TRBJ2-3, with 10 bases fitting TRBD2. Germline V gene lookup returns CDR1 DFQATT and CDR2 SNEGSKA (reference sequence). The CDR3 runs 16 residues. V was pared by 4 bases and J by 2 bases, with 9 bases of the junction left unmatched. The CDR3 is CSAKNPTSGTTDTQYF. CDR3 coding DNA: TGCAGTGCTAAGAACCCAACTAGCGGGACCACAGATACGCAGTATTTT.

This clonotype was recorded many times. The gene calls are TRBV12-3 or TRBV12-4 and TRBJ2-3, with 8 bases that match TRBD2. The CDR3 consists of 17 residues. V lost 8 bases and J lost 5; bases outside the gene matches: 18. The CDR3 loop is CASRSLPGREDQDTQYF. DNA for the CDR3: TGTGCCAGCCGCTCTCTGCCGGGGCGGGAGGACCAAGATACGCAGTATTTT.

This clonotype was seen more than once but under ten times. V usage is TRBV12-3 or TRBV12-4 and J usage is TRBJ2-7, with TRBD1 as a possible D gene (6 bases). The CDR3 is made up of 13 amino acids. The V gene lost 0 bases and the J gene lost 6 bases, with 9 bases spanning the gap. CDR3 sequence (DNA): TGTGCCAGCAGTTTAGCCGCAGGGGTCGAGCAGTACGTC. It translates to CASSLAAGVEQYV.

This clonotype was counted between two and nine times. The rearrangement joins TRBV2 to TRBJ2-1; D might be TRBD1 (6 bases). In germline, CDR1 is SNHLY, CDR2 FYNNEI. The CDR3 totals 13 residues. V was trimmed by 4 bases and J by 8 bases, leaving 12 bases between them. CDR3 in DNA: TGTGCCAGCAGTGGCCAGGGGTTCGATGAGCAGTTCTTC. It codes for CASSGQGFDEQFF.

The chain recombines TRBV11-3 with TRBJ2-7; TRBD2 matches 7 bases. The CDR3 length is 15 residues. Per germline, CDR1 SGHNT and CDR2 YENEEA. Losses at the gene ends were 0 bases for V and 4 bases for J; bases not matched to a gene: 6. Written as DNA, the CDR3 is TGTGCCAGCAGCTTAGATGGGGGGGAGCGGTACGAGCAGTACTTC. Protein product: CASSLDGGERYEQYF.

This clonotype was observed a few times. V gene TRBV20-1 combines with J gene TRBJ1-1; D call uncertain. With 0 bases removed from V and 1 base from J, the gap between germline ends came to 9 bases. The CDR3 runs 14 residues. Germline V gene lookup returns CDR1 DFQATT and CDR2 SNEGSKA (reference sequence). The CDR3 DNA sequence: TGCAGTGCTAGAGATCCCGGCAGGAACACTGAAGCTTTCTTT. Protein: CSARDPGRNTEAFF.

This clonotype was counted at least ten times. The rearrangement joins TRBV27 to TRBJ1-5; 7 nucleotides line up with TRBD1. This CDR3 region has 17 residues. Germline V gives CDR1 MNHEY, CDR2 SMNVEV (reference sequence). The V segment lost 3 bases and the J segment 1 base; nucleotides outside the gene matches: 9. The CDR3 protein is CASSFQGGPGSNQPQHF. CDR3 in DNA: TGTGCCAGCAGTTTCCAGGGGGGCCCCGGAAGCAATCAGCCCCAGCATTTT.

V and J are TRBV7-3 and TRBJ1-1, with D unclear. The germline V and J ends were trimmed by 4 bases and 1 base, with 10 bases remaining between them. CDR1 is SGHTA and CDR2 is FQGTGA in the germline V gene. CDR3 size: 14 residues. As DNA, the CDR3 is TGTGCCAGCAGCTCAGAGAATACGAACACTGAAGCTTTCTTT. Its translation: CASSSENTNTEAFF.

Many counts were recorded for this clonotype. The V gene is TRBV5-1, the J gene TRBJ1-2; no clear D. The CDR3 sequence is 14 residues long. Germline V lookup: CDR1 SGHRS, CDR2 YFSETQ. V was cut by 4 bases and J by 0 bases, with 10 bases left in between. The CDR3 region has the DNA TGCGCCAGCAGCCGGGCAGCTACTAACTATGGCTACACCTTC. It encodes CASSRAATNYGYTF.

This clonotype has only a few counts. CDR3 sequence reads: CSVEWGETQYF. The CDR3 coding sequence is TGCAGCGTTGAGTGGGGGGAGACCCAGTACTTC. The rearrangement joins TRBV29-1 to TRBJ2-5; D assignment may be TRBD1 or TRBD2 (5 bases each). V gave up 3 bases and J gave up 5 bases, with 7 bases separating them. The CDR3 totals 11 residues. Germline CDR1 and CDR2: SQVTM and ANQGSEA.

This clonotype has ten or more counts. J is TRBJ1-2 and V is TRBV12-3 or TRBV12-4; TRBD1 matches 7 bases. The CDR3 has 14 residues. Trimming took 3 bases from V and 1 from J; bases not matched to a gene: 2. The CDR3 bases are TGTGCCAGCAGTTTGGACAGGATTAACTATGGCTACACCTTC. Protein sequence: CASSLDRINYGYTF.

V is TRBV2 and J is TRBJ2-2; 9 bases are shared with TRBD1. Germline V CDR1 and CDR2: SNHLY, FYNNEI. This CDR3 has 15 residues. V lost 7 bases and J lost 1; bases outside the gene matches: 4. The CDR3 spells CASTRTGENTGELFF. CDR3 DNA: TGTGCCAGCACCAGGACAGGGGAGAACACCGGGGAGCTGTTTTTT.

This clonotype was found many times. This chain connects TRBV20-1 to TRBJ1-1; maybe TRBD1 (6 bases). V lost 2 bases and J lost 3, with 13 bases in between. The germline CDR1 and CDR2 sequences are DFQATT and SNEGSKA (reference sequence). The CDR3 has 14 amino acids. The CDR3: CSARSDRWDTEAFF. As DNA, the CDR3 is TGCAGTGCTAGAAGCGACAGGTGGGACACTGAAGCTTTCTTT.

A few counts support this clonotype. The chain couples TRBV28 to TRBJ2-1; TRBD2 matches 11 bases. Per the germline V gene, CDR1 is MDHEN and CDR2 is SYDVKM. This CDR3 has 16 residues. Trimming removed 9 bases from V and 1 base from J; junction bases left unmatched: 8. CDR3 protein: CASPPSSGGSYNEQFF. For the CDR3, the DNA is TGTGCCAGTCCCCCCTCTAGCGGGGGGTCCTACAATGAGCAGTTCTTC.

This clonotype appeared many times. V gene TRBV20-1 combines with J gene TRBJ2-5; TRBD2 might be the D (7 bases). V gave up 0 bases and J gave up 5 bases, with 25 bases separating them. The CDR3 is 18 residues long. CDR1 is DFQATT, CDR2 SNEGSKA, per germline (reference sequence). CDR3 sequence: CSARDPEGGGPMGETQYF. Here the CDR3 DNA reads TGCAGTGCTAGAGATCCCGAGGGGGGAGGGCCCATGGGGGAGACCCAGTACTTC.

The chain combines TRBV20-1 with TRBJ2-7; no definite D call. V dropped 6 bases and J dropped 0 bases, with 18 bases sitting between them. The CDR3 length is 15 residues. Germline CDR1 and CDR2: DFQATT and SNEGSKA (reference sequence). CDR3 in DNA: TGCAGTGCCGTCTCCATTACGTCGAGCTCCTACGAGCAGTACTTC. Encoded protein: CSAVSITSSSYEQYF.

This clonotype showed up just a few times. The chain couples TRBV9 to TRBJ1-1; the D is unclear. The CDR3 is 14 residues long. Trimming took off 9 bases at V and 1 base at J, with 16 bases between the two ends. Germline V gene data show CDR1 as SGDLS and CDR2 as YYNGEE. Here the CDR3 DNA reads TGTGCCACGGCGATCGGTGTGGCGAACACTGAAGCTTTCTTT. Encoded protein: CATAIGVANTEAFF.

The table lists this clonotype with many counts. The chain links TRBV3-1 to TRBJ2-4; D gene unclear. Germline CDR1 and CDR2: LGHDT and YNNKEL (reference sequence). V was pared by 0 bases and J by 0 bases, with 12 bases between. This CDR3 contains 17 residues. CDR3 in DNA: TGTGCCAGCAGCCAAGAAGGTCGAATCCTAGCCAAAAACATTCAGTACTTC. As protein: CASSQEGRILAKNIQYF.

This clonotype was seen repeatedly, ten times or more. The J gene is TRBJ2-5, the V gene TRBV5-1; 12 bases line up with TRBD1. The ends lost 5 bases at V and 4 bases at J; junction bases unmatched: 15. The CDR3 spans 18 residues. Germline values: CDR1 SGHRS, CDR2 YFSETQ. The CDR3 region is CASRGIGTGGFKGETQYF. The DNA of the CDR3 is TGCGCCAGCAGAGGTATTGGGACAGGGGGCTTCAAGGGAGAGACCCAGTACTTC.

This clonotype has at least ten counts. The chain employs TRBV5-1 and TRBJ2-5; 10 nucleotides align to TRBD2. The germline V gene encodes CDR1 SGHRS and CDR2 YFSETQ. The CDR3 consists of 17 residues. With 0 bases clipped from V and 2 bases from J, the junction kept 7 bases outside the gene matches. The chain's CDR3 is CASSLVASGGPQETQYF. DNA for the CDR3: TGCGCCAGCAGCTTGGTGGCTAGCGGGGGCCCACAAGAGACCCAGTACTTC.